This T cell receptor (beta chain) was identified in a study of blood T cell repertoires in COVID-19. Study information: The origin of the acute and convalescent COVID-19 samples was the United States, Italy and Spain. T cells, B-cell-depleted T cells, or PBMCs supplied cDNA or gDNA.

Authors' analysis steps: Reference gene primer amplification gave nucleated cell count estimates. The method was immunoSEQ multiplex PCR; TCRdb's version includes in-frame clones alone and lacks a portion of them. That table furnishes V, J and clone size, whereas the DNA furnished D and trimming. Of about 150,000 clones listed, around 73% are singletons. This CDR3 has 14 amino acids. Deletions cut 0 bases from V and 1 base from J, with 7 bases between. In germline, CDR1 is SGHNT, CDR2 YYREEE (reference sequence). This clone was counted once. This sequence originates from a man aged 55 to 70 who had recovered from COVID-19. This rearrangement joins TRBV5-4 to TRBJ1-1; unclear D gene. The specimen was peripheral blood. The CDR3 coding sequence is TGTGCCAGCAGCTTGGGACGGGAGAACACTGAAGCTTTCTTT. It yields the protein CASSLGRENTEAFF.